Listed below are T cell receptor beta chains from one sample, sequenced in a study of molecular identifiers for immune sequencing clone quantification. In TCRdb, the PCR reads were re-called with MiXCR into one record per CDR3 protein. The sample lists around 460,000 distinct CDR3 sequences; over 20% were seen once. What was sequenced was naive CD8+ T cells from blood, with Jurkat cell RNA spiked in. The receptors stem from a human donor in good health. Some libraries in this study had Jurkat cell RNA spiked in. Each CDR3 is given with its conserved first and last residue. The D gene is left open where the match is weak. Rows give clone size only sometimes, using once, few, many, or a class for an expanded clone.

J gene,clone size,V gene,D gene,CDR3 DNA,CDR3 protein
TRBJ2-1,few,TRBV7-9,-,TGTGCCAGCAGCACCCCGGGGCCCGAGCAGTTCTTC,CASSTPGPEQFF
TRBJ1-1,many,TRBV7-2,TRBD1,TGTGCCAGCAGCCCACACCAGGGGGCCTGGAGCACTGAAGCTTTCTTT,CASSPHQGAWSTEAFF
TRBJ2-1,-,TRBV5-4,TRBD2,TGTGCCAGCGGCGGGGGGACCTACAATGAGCAGTTCTTC,CASGGGTYNEQFF
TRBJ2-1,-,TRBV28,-,TGTGCCAGCAGCCCATCGGAAGTCTACAATGAGCAGTTCTTC,CASSPSEVYNEQFF
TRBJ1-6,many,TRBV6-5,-,TGTGCCAGCAGTTATGACTCCTATAATTCACCCCTCCACTTT,CASSYDSYNSPLHF
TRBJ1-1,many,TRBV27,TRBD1,TGTGCCAGCAGTTCCATACAGGGGGTAGCGAACACTGAAGCTTTCTTT,CASSSIQGVANTEAFF
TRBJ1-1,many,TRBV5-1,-,TGCGCCAGCAGCTTGGAACAGGTGAACACTGAAGCTTTCTTT,CASSLEQVNTEAFF
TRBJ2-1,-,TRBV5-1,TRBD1,TGCGCCAGCAGTCACGGGACAGACGCTAGATTTGAGCAGTTCTTC,CASSHGTDARFEQFF
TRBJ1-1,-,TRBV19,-,TGTGCCAGTAGTATGGGGGGTAAGGACACTGAAGCTTTCTTT,CASSMGGKDTEAFF
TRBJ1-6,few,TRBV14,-,TGTGCCAGCAGCCAGGAGAGCGGTTCACCCCTCCACTTT,CASSQESGSPLHF
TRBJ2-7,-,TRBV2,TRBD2,TGTGCCAGCAGTGAATGGGAGGGCGAGACCAACTACGAGCAGTACTTC,CASSEWEGETNYEQYF
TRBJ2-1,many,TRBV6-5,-,TGTGCCAGCAGTTACGCAACCCTAGGATCTGACAATGAGCAGTTCTTC,CASSYATLGSDNEQFF
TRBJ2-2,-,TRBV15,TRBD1,TGTGCCACCAGCAAGAGGGGGCCTAACACCGGGGAGCTGTTTTTT,CATSKRGPNTGELFF
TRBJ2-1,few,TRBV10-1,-,TGCGCCAATTCGGGACGATCACTGACCTACAATGAGCAGTTCTTC,CANSGRSLTYNEQFF
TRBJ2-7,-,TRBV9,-,TGTGCCAGCAGCCCCCCCCGGTCCTACGAGCAGTACTTC,CASSPPRSYEQYF
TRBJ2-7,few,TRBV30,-,TGTGCCTGGAGTCCCATTGGCGCCGAGCAGTACTTC,CAWSPIGAEQYF
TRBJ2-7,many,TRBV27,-,TGTGCCAGCAGTCCCCTCTTGGGGGAGCAGTACTTC,CASSPLLGEQYF
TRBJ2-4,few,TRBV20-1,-,TGCGGTGCTAGAGGGCAGGGGAGGAACATTCAGTACTTC,CGARGQGRNIQYF
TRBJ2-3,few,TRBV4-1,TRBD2,TGCGCCAGCAGCCAAGATAGGGGACTAGCAGATACGCAGTATTTT,CASSQDRGLADTQYF
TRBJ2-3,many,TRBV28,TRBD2,TGTGCCAGCAGTCCAGGACTAGCGGGGAATTACCTAGATACGCAGTATTTT,CASSPGLAGNYLDTQYF
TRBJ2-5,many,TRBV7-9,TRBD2,TGTGCCAGCAGCTCCGTGACTAGCGGGGAGACCCAGTACTTC,CASSSVTSGETQYF
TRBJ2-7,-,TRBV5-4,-,TGTGCCAGCAGCTTGATTGGGGTCGGGACCCTAAACTACGAGCAGTACTTC,CASSLIGVGTLNYEQYF
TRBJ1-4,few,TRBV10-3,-,TGTGCCATCAGTGAGGACGGAGTGAGTGAAAAACTGTTTTTT,CAISEDGVSEKLFF
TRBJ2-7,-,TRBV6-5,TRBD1,TGTGCCAGCAGTTACGCACAGGGGGACTCCTACGAGCAGTACTTC,CASSYAQGDSYEQYF
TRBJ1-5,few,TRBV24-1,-,TGTGCCACCAGTCCAGGGTTTGACCAGCCCCAGCATTTT,CATSPGFDQPQHF
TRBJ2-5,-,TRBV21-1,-,TGTGCCAGCAGCAAAGACCAGACAGGGAGGGAAGAGACCCAGTACTTC,CASSKDQTGREETQYF
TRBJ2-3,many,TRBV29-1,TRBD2,TGCAGCGTTGAACGGGAAGAAGCGGGGTATTCAGATACGCAGTATTTT,CSVEREEAGYSDTQYF
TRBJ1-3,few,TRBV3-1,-,TGTGCCAGCAGCCTAAAGACCCGACCTATCTCCGGAAACACCATATATTTT,CASSLKTRPISGNTIYF
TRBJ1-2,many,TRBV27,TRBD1,TGTGCCAGCATCGGGCAGGGGGCAGGAGGCTACACCTTC,CASIGQGAGGYTF
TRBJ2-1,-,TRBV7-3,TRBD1,TGTGCCAGCAGCTTACTTGGGGGACAGGGGGGAAATGAGCAGTTCTTC,CASSLLGGQGGNEQFF
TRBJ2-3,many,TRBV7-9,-,TGTGCCAGCAGCTTATTCCTGGGAGGAGATACGCAGTATTTT,CASSLFLGGDTQYF
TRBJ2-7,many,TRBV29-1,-,TGCAGCCCACCCCTCAGGGAAGGAATGTACGAGCAGTACTTC,CSPPLREGMYEQYF
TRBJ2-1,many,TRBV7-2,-,TGTGCCAGCAGCTTACCTAGCGCCTACAATGAGCAGTTCTTC,CASSLPSAYNEQFF
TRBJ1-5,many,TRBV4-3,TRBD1,TGCGCCAGCAGCCAAGATTGGACAGGGGGAGGTCAGCCCCAGCATTTT,CASSQDWTGGGQPQHF
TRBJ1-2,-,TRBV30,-,TGTGCCTGGAGTGTACCCCCATCTGGGGTATATGGCTACACCTTC,CAWSVPPSGVYGYTF
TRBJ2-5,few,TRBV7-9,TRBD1,TGTACCGGGACAGGGGGGAACCAAGAGACCCAGTACTTC,CTGTGGNQETQYF
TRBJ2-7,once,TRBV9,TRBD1,TGTGCCAGCAGCGGGACAGGCAACGAGCAGTACTTC,CASSGTGNEQYF
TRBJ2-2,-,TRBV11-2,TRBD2,TGTGCCAGCAGCGCACCCTTTGGACTAGCGGGGGCCGGGGAGCTGTTTTTT,CASSAPFGLAGAGELFF
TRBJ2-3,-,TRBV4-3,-,TGCGCCAGCAGCCAAGAGGGGGGGTGGGGGGCTAGCACAGATACGCAGTATTTT,CASSQEGGWGASTDTQYF
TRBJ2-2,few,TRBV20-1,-,TGCAGTGCTAGCCGTTTGAACACCGGGGAGCTGTTTTTT,CSASRLNTGELFF
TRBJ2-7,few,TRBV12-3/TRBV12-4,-,TGTGCCAGCAGTTTTACGGAGAGCTCCTACGAGCAGTACTTC,CASSFTESSYEQYF
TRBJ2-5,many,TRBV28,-,TGTGCCAGCGAGGGCGGGATCGAAGAGACCCAGTACTTC,CASEGGIEETQYF
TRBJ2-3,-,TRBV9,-,TGTGCCAGCAGCGTAGGCGTCAGTTCTATAGATACGCAGTATTTT,CASSVGVSSIDTQYF
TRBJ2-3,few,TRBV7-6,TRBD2,TGTGCCAGCAGCATAGGGACTAGCGGGAGGCGAGCTAGCACAGATACGCAGTATTTT,CASSIGTSGRRASTDTQYF
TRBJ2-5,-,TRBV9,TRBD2,TGTGCCAGCAGCGTACTAGCGGGGGGACGAGAGACCCAGTACTTC,CASSVLAGGRETQYF
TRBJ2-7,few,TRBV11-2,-,TGTGCCAGCAGCCCCACCGACTTTTCCTACGAGCAGTACTTC,CASSPTDFSYEQYF
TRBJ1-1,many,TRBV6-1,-,TGTGCCAGCAGTGACGGGGTTTCGGGTTTAGGTACCGAAGCTTTCTTT,CASSDGVSGLGTEAFF
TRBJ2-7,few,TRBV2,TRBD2,TGTGCCAGCAGGTACACTATAGAAGCGGGGGGTTACGAGCAGTACTTC,CASRYTIEAGGYEQYF
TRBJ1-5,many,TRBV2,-,TGTGCCAGCAGTGAATGGTCTGGGAGTCAGCCCCAGCATTTT,CASSEWSGSQPQHF
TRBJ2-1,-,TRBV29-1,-,-,CSVGRGAYNEQLF
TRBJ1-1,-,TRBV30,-,TGTGCCTGGAGTCAGATAGGCCCTGAAGCTTTCTTT,CAWSQIGPEAFF
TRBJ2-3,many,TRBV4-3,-,TGCGCCAGCAGCCAAGGGGATCCCACAGATACGCAGTATTTT,CASSQGDPTDTQYF
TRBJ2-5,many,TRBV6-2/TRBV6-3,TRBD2,TGTGCCAGCAGAGATGGGAGGGGACCGGAGACCCAGTACTTC,CASRDGRGPETQYF
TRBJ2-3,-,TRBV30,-,TGTGCCTGGAATTCCCTTGGACCAAACACAGATACGCAGTATTTT,CAWNSLGPNTDTQYF